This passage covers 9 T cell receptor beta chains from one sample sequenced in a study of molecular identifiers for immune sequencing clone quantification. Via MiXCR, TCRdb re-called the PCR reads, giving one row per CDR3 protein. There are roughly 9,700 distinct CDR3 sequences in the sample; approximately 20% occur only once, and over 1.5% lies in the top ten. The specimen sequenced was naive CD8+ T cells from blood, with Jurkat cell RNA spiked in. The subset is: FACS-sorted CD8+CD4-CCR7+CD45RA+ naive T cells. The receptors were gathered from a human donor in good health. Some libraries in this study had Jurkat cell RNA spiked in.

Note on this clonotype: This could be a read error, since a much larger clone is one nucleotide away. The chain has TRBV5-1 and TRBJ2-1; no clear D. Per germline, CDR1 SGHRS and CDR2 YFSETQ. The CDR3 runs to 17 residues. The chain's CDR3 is CASSRVIQPSSYNEQLF. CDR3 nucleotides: TGCGCCAGCAGCCGAGTCATCCAACCGAGCTCCTACAATGAGCAGCTCTTC.

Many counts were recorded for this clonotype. CDR3 DNA sequence: TGTGCCAGCACGCTCTCCACCGGGACAAAGGACACTGAAGCTTTCTTT. Translating gives CASTLSTGTKDTEAFF. The V gene is TRBV7-9, the J gene TRBJ1-1; a weak D match, TRBD1 (6 bases). CDR1 is SEHNR and CDR2 is FQNEAQ in the germline V gene (reference sequence). Trimming cost V 7 bases and J 3 bases, with 21 bases left between them. The CDR3 is made up of 16 amino acids. The entire variable domain, with the rest obtained from reference TRBV7-9 and TRBJ1-1, is as follows: DTGVSQNPRHKITKRGQNVTFRCDPISEHNRLYWYRQTLGQGPEFLTYFQNEAQLEKSRLLSDRFSAERPKGSFSTLEIQRTEQGDSAMYLCASTLSTGTKDTEAFFGQGTRLTVV.

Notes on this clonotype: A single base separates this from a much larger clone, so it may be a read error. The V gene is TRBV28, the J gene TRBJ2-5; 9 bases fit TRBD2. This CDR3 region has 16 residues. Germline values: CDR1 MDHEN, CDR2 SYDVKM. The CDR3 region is CAGSPGIAGVQETQYF. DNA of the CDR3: TGTGCCGGCAGCCCTGGGATAGCGGGAGTCCAAGAGACCCAGTACTTC.

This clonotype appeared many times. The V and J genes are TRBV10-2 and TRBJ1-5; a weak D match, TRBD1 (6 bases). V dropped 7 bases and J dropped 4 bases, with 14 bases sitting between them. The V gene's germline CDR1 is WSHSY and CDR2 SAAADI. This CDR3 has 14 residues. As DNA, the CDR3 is TGCGCCAGCACCCCGGGACATTCAAATCAGCCCCAGCATTTT. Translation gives CASTPGHSNQPQHF.

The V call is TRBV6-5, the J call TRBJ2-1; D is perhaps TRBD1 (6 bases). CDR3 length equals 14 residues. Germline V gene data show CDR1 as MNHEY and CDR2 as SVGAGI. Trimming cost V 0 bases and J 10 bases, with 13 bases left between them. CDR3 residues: CASSYSPGTKEQFF. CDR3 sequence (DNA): TGTGCCAGCAGTTACTCCCCCGGGACAAAAGAGCAGTTCTTC.

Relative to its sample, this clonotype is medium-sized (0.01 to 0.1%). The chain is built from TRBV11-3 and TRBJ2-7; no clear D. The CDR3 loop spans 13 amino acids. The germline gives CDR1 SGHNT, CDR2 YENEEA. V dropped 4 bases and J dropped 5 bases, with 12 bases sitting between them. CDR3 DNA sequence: TGTGCCAGCAGCTCGCAGTGGTATGACGAGCAGTACTTC. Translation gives CASSSQWYDEQYF. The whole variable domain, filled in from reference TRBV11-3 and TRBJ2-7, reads EAGVVQSPRYKIIEKKQPVAFWCNPISGHNTLYWYLQNLGQGPELLIRYENEEAVDDSQLPKDRFSAERLKGVDSTLKIQPAELGDSAVYLCASSSQWYDEQYFGPGTRLTVT.

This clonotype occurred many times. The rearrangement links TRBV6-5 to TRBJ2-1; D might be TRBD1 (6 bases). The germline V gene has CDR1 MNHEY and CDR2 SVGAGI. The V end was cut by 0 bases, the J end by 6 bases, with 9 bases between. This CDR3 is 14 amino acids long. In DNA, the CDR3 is TGTGCCAGCAGTTACTCGATAGGGGGCAATGAGCAGTTCTTC. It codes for CASSYSIGGNEQFF.

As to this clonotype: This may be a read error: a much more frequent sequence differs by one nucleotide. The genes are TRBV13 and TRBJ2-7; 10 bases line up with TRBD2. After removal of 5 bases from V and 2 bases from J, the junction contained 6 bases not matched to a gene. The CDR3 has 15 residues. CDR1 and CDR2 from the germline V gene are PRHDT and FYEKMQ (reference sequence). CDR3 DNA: TGTGCCAGCAGCCCGCTAGCGGGAGCCCCCTACGAGCAGTACTTC. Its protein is CASSPLAGAPYEQYF.

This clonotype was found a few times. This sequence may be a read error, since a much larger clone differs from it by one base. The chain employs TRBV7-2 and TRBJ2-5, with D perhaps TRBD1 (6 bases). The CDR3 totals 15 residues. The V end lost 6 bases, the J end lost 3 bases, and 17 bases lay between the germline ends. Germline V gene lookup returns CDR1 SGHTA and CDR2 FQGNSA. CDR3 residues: CASSPYAAGEETQYF. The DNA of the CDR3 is TGTGCCAGCAGTCCCTATGCGGCAGGGGAAGAGACCCAGTACTTC. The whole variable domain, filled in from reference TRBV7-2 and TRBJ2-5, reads GAGVSQSPSNKVTEKGKDVELRCDPISGHTALYWYRQSLGQGLEFLIYFQGNSAPDKSGLPSDRFSAERTGGSVSTLTIQRTQQEDSAVYLCASSPYAAGEETQYFGPGTRLLVL.